This T cell receptor beta chain was recovered during a study of blood T cells in healthy people across ages. V gave up 2 bases and J gave up 9 bases; unmatched junction bases: 7. This CDR3 contains 16 residues. CDR1 LNHNV and CDR2 YYDKDF come from the germline V gene (reference sequence). Peripheral blood from each donor was collected in a volume of roughly 9.2 milliliters. Many counts were recorded for this clonotype. The authors ran a second PCR of 7 to 11 cycles using a sample-barcoded 5' primer and a J-beta primer mix. Every sample produced at least 2.5 million CDR3-containing paired-end reads. TCRdb independently ran MiXCR on the 5' RACE reads; one entry per CDR3 protein. The table shows approximately 680,000 distinct CDR3 sequences, with about 30% occurring only once.

The specimen sequenced was blood. The clonotype originates from a woman aged 80 or over in good health. This chain links TRBV15 with TRBJ2-1, with 13 positions matching TRBD2. The CDR3 protein is CATSRSGTSGVGEQFF. CDR3 in DNA: TGTGCCACCAGCAGATCGGGGACTAGCGGGGTTGGTGAGCAGTTCTTC.